This TCR beta chain comes out of a study of patients and donors after allogeneic stem cell transplantation (dated by TCRdb to 2018 to 2021). Sequences MNHNS (CDR1) and SASEGT (CDR2) are obtained from the germline V gene. The germline V and J ends show losses of 5 bases and 7 bases respectively, and no gene match explains 14 bases of the junction. Its CDR3 holds 17 amino acids, cysteine through phenylalanine. CDR3 DNA only is kept here, 51 bases in frame from base 1. This clonotype was detected only a few times. It lacks a known antigen. One base away there is no much larger clone; base qualities are not given. Library preparation used RT-PCR. TCRdb lists the instrument as NextSeq 550. The public reads were reanalyzed by TCRdb: fastp trimming at Q25, MiXCR alignment, in-frame beta chains only. Here each entry gathers all rows of one CDR3 protein and keeps the most common genes and DNA. Within this sample are about 960,000 distinct CDR3 sequences, with about 20% of them counted one time only. 5% to 7.5% of the sample lies in the top ten.

The TCR comes from a human donor who was either an allogeneic HSCT recipient or a stem cell or donor lymphocyte infusion donor (not recorded which). It is not recorded whose cells these are; they may come from a transplant donor. Sequenced sample: blood, either unsorted or a sorted T cell fraction (not recorded which). The receptor chain draws on TRBV6-1 and TRBJ2-2; 9 bases in the junction line up with TRBD2. The CDR3 amino acid sequence is: CASSRGGGRVFGGELFF. The DNA sequence follows: TGTGCCAGCAGTCGAGGGGGCGGGAGGGTATTCGGCGGGGAGCTGTTTTTT.